These T cell receptor beta chains were read from a single sample in a study of cytomegalovirus exposure and HLA in healthy donors. The table came from immunoSEQ multiplex PCR; TCRdb's copy has only in-frame clones and leaves some out. The table lists under 200,000 clones, more than 75% of them singletons. The sequenced sample consisted of PBMCs. Receptors originate from a man aged 35 to 55 in good health and CMV-seropositive. The CDR3 runs from the conserved cysteine through the conserved F or W. D genes are given only for firm matches. Expanded clones are given a class, and other clones once, few, many or no size at all.

v_gene	abundance	d_gene	j_gene	CDR3aa	CDR3nt
TRBV15	-	TRBD1	TRBJ2-7	CATSRPQGVHEQYF	TGTGCCACCAGCAGACCGCAGGGGGTCCACGAGCAGTACTTC
TRBV5-1	-	TRBD2	TRBJ2-3	CASSPRTSGGPGTDTQYF	TGCGCCAGCAGCCCGAGGACTAGCGGGGGTCCGGGTACAGATACGCAGTATTTT
TRBV6-1	few	-	TRBJ1-4	CASSGNPAGEKLFF	TGTGCCAGCAGTGGGAACCCCGCGGGTGAAAAACTGTTTTTT
TRBV11-2	-	-	TRBJ2-3	CASSPSTDTQYF	TGTGCCAGCAGCCCTAGCACAGATACGCAGTATTTT
TRBV5-1	-	TRBD2	TRBJ2-7	CASSLFPSGDSDEQYF	TGCGCCAGCAGCTTGTTCCCTAGCGGGGATTCAGACGAGCAGTACTTC
TRBV28	-	TRBD2	TRBJ2-7	CASRGGSGINEQYF	TGTGCCAGCAGGGGCGGTAGCGGGATCAACGAGCAGTACTTC
TRBV5-4	once	TRBD2	TRBJ2-5	CASSSRLAGGQETQYF	TGTGCCAGCAGCTCTAGACTAGCGGGAGGGCAAGAGACCCAGTACTTC
TRBV4-1	-	-	TRBJ2-6	CASSQGGTLGMSSGANVLTF	TGCGCCAGCAGCCAGGGCGGGACTCTGGGGATGAGCTCTGGGGCCAACGTCCTGACTTTC
TRBV4-1	-	-	TRBJ1-4	CASSQEFRSPNEKLFF	TGCGCCAGCAGCCAAGAGTTCAGGTCACCTAATGAAAAACTGTTTTTT
TRBV5-1	-	-	TRBJ1-2	CASSYAVSQGEHYGYTF	TGCGCCAGCAGCTATGCTGTCAGCCAGGGCGAGCACTATGGCTACACCTTC
TRBV6-5	-	TRBD1	TRBJ2-5	CASRAQGASETQYF	TGTGCCAGCAGAGCACAGGGGGCGTCCGAGACCCAGTACTTC
TRBV6-5	once	TRBD1	TRBJ2-2	CASTQTGPHTGELFF	TGTGCCAGCACCCAGACAGGGCCCCACACCGGGGAGCTGTTTTTT
TRBV29-1	-	TRBD1	TRBJ2-7	CSVEDRQGSSYEQYF	TGCAGCGTTGAAGATCGACAGGGGTCGTCCTACGAGCAGTACTTC
TRBV7-2	-	-	TRBJ2-3	CASSASLRGGYTDTQYF	TGTGCCAGCAGCGCCTCCCTTCGCGGGGGCTACACAGATACGCAGTATTTT
TRBV7-2	-	-	TRBJ1-2	CASSLARGYGYTF	TGTGCCAGCAGCTTAGCGCGCGGCTATGGCTACACCTTC
TRBV27	-	TRBD1	TRBJ1-6	CATRGQGLSYNSPLHF	TGTGCCACCCGGGGACAGGGGTTATCCTATAATTCACCCCTCCACTTT
TRBV5-6	-	-	TRBJ1-3	CASSPAGVSGNTIYF	TGTGCCAGCAGCCCCGCCGGGGTCTCTGGAAACACCATATATTTT
TRBV28	-	-	TRBJ1-6	CASSFPTGYGSPLHF	TGTGCCAGCAGTTTCCCAACAGGGTACGGTTCACCCCTCCACTTT
TRBV28	-	-	TRBJ2-4	CASSSMRGLRNIQYF	TGTGCCAGCAGTTCCATGAGGGGGTTGAGAAACATTCAGTACTTC
TRBV27	-	TRBD1	TRBJ1-6	CASSPRDRGASPLHF	TGTGCCAGCAGCCCCCGGGACAGGGGGGCTTCACCCCTCCACTTT
TRBV27	-	-	TRBJ1-3	CASSLNLRDSGNTIYF	TGTGCCAGCAGTCTGAATCTCAGGGACTCTGGAAACACCATATATTTT
TRBV5-4	-	-	TRBJ1-5	CASSQDLSSGNQPQHF	TGTGCCAGCAGCCAAGATCTGAGTTCGGGCAATCAGCCCCAGCATTTT
TRBV19	once	TRBD1	TRBJ2-7	CASTPGQGDREQYF	TGTGCCAGTACCCCGGGACAGGGGGATCGCGAGCAGTACTTC
TRBV7-6	-	-	TRBJ2-5	CASSSPGLVQETQYF	TGTGCCAGCAGCTCACCCGGTCTAGTCCAAGAGACCCAGTACTTC
TRBV7-9	-	-	TRBJ1-4	CASSLGGGDGEKLFF	TGTGCCAGCAGCTTAGGTGGGGGGGACGGTGAAAAACTGTTTTTT
TRBV27	-	-	TRBJ1-2	CASRLPGSSNGYTF	TGTGCCAGCAGGCTTCCGGGTTCCTCTAATGGCTACACCTTC
TRBV4-2	-	-	TRBJ2-2	CASSQDGGGIDTGELFF	TGTGCCAGCAGCCAAGATGGAGGAGGGATCGACACCGGGGAGCTGTTTTTT
TRBV5-6	-	-	TRBJ2-1	CASSLGLANRNEQFF	TGTGCCAGCAGCTTGGGCCTAGCGAATCGGAATGAGCAGTTCTTC
TRBV5-1	-	TRBD1	TRBJ1-3	CARQDRPLSGNTIYF	TGCGCCAGGCAGGACAGGCCCCTCTCTGGAAACACCATATATTTT
TRBV4-1	once	-	TRBJ2-7	CASSQDGLLGKYF	TGCGCCAGCAGCCAAGATGGGCTTCTCGGGAAGTACTTC
TRBV10-3	-	-	TRBJ1-6	CAISPGVADSPLHF	TGTGCCATCAGCCCAGGGGTTGCAGACTCACCCCTCCACTTT
TRBV9	-	TRBD2	TRBJ2-5	CASSGLAGGNQYF	TGTGCCAGCAGCGGGCTAGCGGGAGGAAATCAGTACTTC
TRBV6-5	-	-	TRBJ1-2	CASSYAGGAGYGYTF	TGTGCCAGCAGTTACGCGGGGGGCGCAGGCTATGGCTACACCTTC
TRBV10-3	-	TRBD2	TRBJ2-3	CAISDPAGGEDTQYF	TGTGCCATCAGTGACCCAGCGGGGGGCGAAGATACGCAGTATTTT
TRBV5-5	-	-	TRBJ2-7	CASSLVQLRSYEQYF	TGTGCCAGCAGCTTGGTACAGCTCCGCTCCTACGAGCAGTACTTC
TRBV7-9	-	-	TRBJ2-7	CASSETGIGGYF	TGTGCCAGCAGCGAGACAGGCATCGGTGGGTACTTC